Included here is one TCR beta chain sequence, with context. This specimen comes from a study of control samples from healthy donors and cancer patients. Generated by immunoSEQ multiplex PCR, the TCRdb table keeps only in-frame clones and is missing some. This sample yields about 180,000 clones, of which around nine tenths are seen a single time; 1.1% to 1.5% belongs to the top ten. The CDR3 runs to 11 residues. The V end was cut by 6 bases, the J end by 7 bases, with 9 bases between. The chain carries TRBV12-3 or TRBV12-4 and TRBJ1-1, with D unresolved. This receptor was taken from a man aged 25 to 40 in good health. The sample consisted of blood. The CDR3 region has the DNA TGTGCCAGCAGGTTGCGGGGTGAAGCTTTCTTT. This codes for CASRLRGEAFF.